Below are 21 T cell receptor beta chains sequenced from a single sample in a study of blood T cell repertoires in COVID-19 (dated by TCRdb to 2020 to 2021). Library preparation used the immunoSEQ multiplex PCR assay. As stored in TCRdb, this immuneACCESS dataset retains in-frame rearrangements with V and J assigned. A fraction of the clones does not appear; measured against another copy, unresolved V genes explain less than half of the discrepancy, and the remainder lacks a known reason. The sample profile shows 200,000 to 300,000 clones; approximately 83% of them were found once. The ten largest make up more than 5.5% of the sample. Sequencing was carried out using peripheral blood. These receptors all stem from a human donor in a cohort sampled during active COVID-19.

This chain joins TRBV19 and TRBJ1-5; D gene ambiguous. V dropped 4 bases and J dropped 0 bases, with 7 bases sitting between them. Germline loops: CDR1 LNHDA, CDR2 SQIVND (reference sequence). This CDR3 comprises 14 residues. In DNA, the CDR3 is TGTGCCAGTAGTAGGGCGAATAGCAATCAGCCCCAGCATTTT. Protein: CASSRANSNQPQHF.

The CDR3 protein is CAWSVSGYEQYF. The CDR3, as DNA: TGTGCCTGGAGTGTTTCGGGTTACGAGCAGTACTTC. This chain links TRBV30 with TRBJ2-7; D remains ambiguous. Trimming took 0 bases from V and 4 from J, leaving 7 bases between them. Germline V gene data show CDR1 as GTSNPN and CDR2 as SVGIG (reference sequence). CDR3 length equals 12 residues.

J is TRBJ2-3 and V is TRBV5-1; 11 positions match TRBD2. The ends lost 1 base at V and 5 bases at J; junction bases unmatched: 3. Germline loops: CDR1 SGHRS, CDR2 YFSETQ. This CDR3 is 15 amino acids long. The CDR3 loop is CASSLTSGSVDTQYF. CDR3 bases: TGCGCCAGCAGCTTGACTAGCGGGAGTGTAGATACGCAGTATTTT.

The rearrangement links TRBV6-1 to TRBJ2-3, with 9 bases lining up with TRBD2. This CDR3 spans 13 amino acids. V gave up 8 bases and J gave up 8 bases; unmatched junction bases: 8. Germline V lookup: CDR1 MNHNS, CDR2 SASEGT. The CDR3 DNA reads TGTGCCAGCTCGACTAGCGGCTGGGGTACGCAGTATTTT. Its protein is CASSTSGWGTQYF.

The sample holds one count of this clone. This rearrangement joins TRBV11-3 to TRBJ2-3, with 12 positions matching TRBD2. With 4 bases clipped from V and 4 bases from J, the junction kept 6 bases outside the gene matches. The CDR3 extends over 16 amino acids. Germline V gives CDR1 SGHNT, CDR2 YENEEA. CDR3 DNA: TGTGCCAGCAGCTCCCTAGCGGGGGGGGCCCCAGATACGCAGTATTTT. Protein sequence: CASSSLAGGAPDTQYF.

The V call is TRBV2, the J call TRBJ2-7; TRBD1 is a possible D gene (5 bases). Trimming pared 4 bases from V and 4 bases from J, leaving 17 bases between. Germline CDR1 and CDR2: SNHLY and FYNNEI. The CDR3 consists of 15 residues. The DNA of the CDR3 is TGTGCCAGCAGTGGAAGGCAGGGCGTGAGGTACGAGCAGTACTTC. Translation gives CASSGRQGVRYEQYF.

The chain combines TRBV15 with TRBJ1-6; D is unresolved. Trimming removed 0 bases at V and 0 bases at J, with 12 bases between. The CDR3 extends over 18 amino acids. In germline, CDR1 is LNHNV, CDR2 YYDKDF (reference sequence). CDR3 sequence: CATSRDHRHSSYNSPLHF. CDR3 bases: TGTGCCACCAGCAGAGATCATAGACACAGCTCCTATAATTCACCCCTCCACTTT.

This clone was seen just once. The chain has TRBV29-1 and TRBJ2-3, with a weak D call TRBD1 (5 bases). V lost 3 bases to trimming and J lost 0 bases, with 13 bases between them. This CDR3 has 15 amino acids. Germline V CDR1 and CDR2: SQVTM, ANQGSEA. CDR3: CSVDRSGKSTDTQYF. DNA for the CDR3: TGCAGCGTTGATAGGTCAGGGAAGAGCACAGATACGCAGTATTTT.

The CDR3 DNA reads TGTGCCAGCACCCTCGTTGACAGGGAGGAAGATACGCAGTATTTT. It translates to CASTLVDREEDTQYF. J is TRBJ2-3 and V is TRBV2, with D possibly matching TRBD1 (7 bases). The CDR3 spans 15 residues. Trimming took off 7 bases at V and 5 bases at J, with 19 bases between the two ends. Germline values: CDR1 SNHLY, CDR2 FYNNEI.

The chain links TRBV29-1 to TRBJ1-5; possibly TRBD1 for D (6 bases). The CDR3 runs 15 residues. From germline, CDR1 is SQVTM and CDR2 ANQGSEA. Trimming removed 5 bases from V and 3 bases from J, with 17 bases in between. Written as DNA, the CDR3 is TGCAGCGTTCAAATTAACAGGGACGTCAATCAGCCCCAGCATTTT. Translation: CSVQINRDVNQPQHF.

The chain recombines TRBV10-2 with TRBJ2-7; TRBD1 agrees at 7 bases. The J segment lost 0 bases and the V segment lost 0 bases, leaving 2 bases of the junction unmatched. The CDR3 is 15 residues long. Germline-derived CDR1 and CDR2 are WSHSY and SAAADI. CDR3: CASSESAGGSYEQYF. CDR3 in DNA: TGCGCCAGCAGTGAGTCGGCAGGGGGCTCCTACGAGCAGTACTTC.

The chain combines TRBV11-2 with TRBJ2-3; D perhaps matches TRBD2 (5 bases). The CDR3 contains 15 residues. V lost 0 bases and J 0 bases, leaving 7 bases between the germline ends. The germline V gene has CDR1 SGHAT and CDR2 FQNNGV. CDR3 sequence reads: CASSLDTGSTDTQYF. The CDR3 DNA follows: TGTGCCAGCAGCTTAGATACGGGAAGCACAGATACGCAGTATTTT.

The rearrangement uses TRBV28 and TRBJ2-7, with D possibly TRBD2 on 5 matching bases. V gave up 4 bases and J gave up 5 bases, with 15 bases separating them. The CDR3 is 14 residues long. Germline V gene data show CDR1 as MDHEN and CDR2 as SYDVKM. The CDR3 DNA follows: TGTGCCAGCAGTTGGGTCGGGGAAATCCACGAGCAGTACTTC. It codes for CASSWVGEIHEQYF.

V is TRBV7-9 and J is TRBJ1-6; a weak D match, TRBD1 (5 bases). Looked up from germline, CDR1 is SEHNR and CDR2 is FQNEAQ (reference sequence). V gave up 1 base and J gave up 7 bases, with 8 bases separating them. CDR3 length: 14 amino acids. The chain's CDR3 is CASSLGAGNSPLHF. The DNA of the CDR3 is TGTGCCAGCAGCTTAGGCGCAGGGAATTCACCCCTCCACTTT.

This chain links TRBV9 with TRBJ1-4; D remains ambiguous. The CDR3 is 15 residues long. Germline V lookup: CDR1 SGDLS, CDR2 YYNGEE. V was pared by 0 bases and J by 6 bases, with 12 bases between. CDR3 in amino acids: CASSVGGRLDEKLFF. CDR3 sequence (DNA): TGTGCCAGCAGCGTAGGAGGAAGGTTAGATGAAAAACTGTTTTTT.

The rearrangement uses TRBV7-8 and TRBJ1-4; 8 bases are a match to TRBD1. The ends lost 5 bases at V and 2 bases at J; junction bases unmatched: 10. Germline values: CDR1 SGHVS, CDR2 FQNEAQ. The CDR3 loop spans 17 amino acids. The chain's CDR3 is CASSDLKTGVTNEKLFF. CDR3 DNA sequence: TGTGCCAGCAGCGACTTGAAGACAGGGGTCACTAATGAAAAACTGTTTTTT.

This clone was observed a few times. Here the CDR3 reads CASSDPRGPSSYEQYF. For the CDR3, the DNA is TGTGCCAGCAGTGACCCGCGGGGGCCCTCCTCCTACGAGCAGTACTTC. This chain joins TRBV6-4 and TRBJ2-7, with a tentative D call TRBD2 (7 bases). CDR1 MRHNA and CDR2 SNTAGT come from the germline V gene. V dropped 2 bases and J dropped 0 bases, with 14 bases sitting between them. The CDR3 loop spans 16 amino acids.

The chain couples TRBV5-8 to TRBJ2-1; a possible D gene is TRBD2 (5 bases). The CDR3 length is 15 residues. Germline CDR1 and CDR2: SGHTS and YDEGEE. The germline V and J ends were trimmed by 0 bases and 0 bases, with 7 bases remaining between them. The CDR3: CASSLEGSSYNEQFF. As DNA, the CDR3 is TGTGCCAGCAGCTTGGAAGGGAGCTCCTACAATGAGCAGTTCTTC.

In its sample, this clone was seen once. The genes are TRBV11-2 and TRBJ2-7; D uncertain. V dropped 2 bases and J dropped 2 bases, with 10 bases sitting between them. Germline values: CDR1 SGHAT, CDR2 FQNNGV. This CDR3 comprises 14 residues. CDR3 nucleotides: TGTGCCAGCAGCTTAATCGCGCGAACCTACGAGCAGTACTTC. It specifies CASSLIARTYEQYF.

The rearrangement uses TRBV14 and TRBJ1-1, with 8 bases identical to TRBD1. CDR3 length: 14 amino acids. The ends lost 0 bases at V and 4 bases at J; junction bases unmatched: 1. Germline V lookup: CDR1 SGHDN, CDR2 FVKESK. CDR3 nucleotides: TGTGCCAGCAGCCAAGAGGACAGGGCCACTGAAGCTTTCTTT. This sequence encodes CASSQEDRATEAFF.

This clone was seen a handful of times. This chain links TRBV19 with TRBJ1-1, with D perhaps TRBD1 (5 bases). Trimming shortened V by 9 bases and J by 5 bases, and 7 bases separated the two germline ends. This CDR3 comprises 10 residues. Germline CDR1 LNHDA, CDR2 SQIVND (reference sequence). CDR3 loop: CASQGTEAFF. The CDR3 nucleotides read TGTGCCAGCCAGGGAACTGAAGCTTTCTTT.